These T cell receptor beta chains were read from a single sample in a study of blood T cell repertoires in COVID-19. The method was immunoSEQ multiplex PCR; TCRdb's version includes in-frame clones alone and lacks a portion of them. The table shows about 240,000 clones, with 65% to 90% occurring only once. Sequenced: peripheral blood. The receptors here all came from a man aged 50 to 59 with COVID-19, enrolled during active disease. The CDR3 runs from the conserved cysteine through the conserved F or W. D genes are given only for firm matches. Clone size is given for some rows only: seen once, a few or many times, or a class if the clone is expanded.

TRBJ1-1,TRBV7-9,NA,NA,TGTGCCAGCAGCTTGAGTCGCATGAGCGGGAACACTGAAGCTTTCTTT,CASSLSRMSGNTEAFF
TRBJ1-1,TRBV5-1,NA,NA,TGCGCCAGCAGCTTGTACAGGGCGAACACTGAAGCTTTCTTT,CASSLYRANTEAFF
TRBJ2-5,TRBV3-1/TRBV3-2,NA,NA,TGTGCCAGCAGCCAAGGGGACACGGTGGTGGAGACCCAGTACTTC,CASSQGDTVVETQYF
TRBJ2-3,TRBV4-1,NA,TRBD2,TGCGCCAGCAGCCAAGACCCAGCGGGGGGGCCAACTACAGATACGCAGTATTTT,CASSQDPAGGPTTDTQYF
TRBJ1-2,TRBV6-5,NA,TRBD1,TGTGCCAGTACCGGACAGGGGCAAAACTATGGCTACACCTTC,CASTGQGQNYGYTF
TRBJ2-1,TRBV9,NA,NA,TGTGCCAGCAGCGTAGGGCAAGGAGGGGCCGCCCGCTCCTACAATGAGCAGTTCTTC,CASSVGQGGAARSYNEQFF
TRBJ2-5,TRBV18,few,TRBD1,TGTGCCAGCTCATCCGGGACAGGGGCCCAAGAGACCCAGTACTTC,CASSSGTGAQETQYF
TRBJ1-3,TRBV2,NA,NA,TGTGCCAGCAGTGAAGCCGAAGTGAGCTCTGGAAACACCATATATTTT,CASSEAEVSSGNTIYF
TRBJ1-2,TRBV30,NA,NA,TGTGCCTGGAGTGAGGGGTACTATGGCTACACCTTC,CAWSEGYYGYTF
TRBJ2-2,TRBV6-2/TRBV6-3,NA,TRBD1,TGTGCCAGCAGTTACTTACGGCTGGACAGGGGAACCGGGGAGCTGTTTTTT,CASSYLRLDRGTGELFF
TRBJ1-5,TRBV3-1/TRBV3-2,few,NA,TGTGCCAGCAGCACCGGGTCGCTTAGCAATCAGCCCCAGCATTTT,CASSTGSLSNQPQHF
TRBJ1-1,TRBV20-1,NA,NA,TGCAGTGCTAGTAGGGAGGGAATGAACACTGAAGCTTTCTTT,CSASREGMNTEAFF
TRBJ1-2,TRBV18,many,TRBD1,TGTGCCAGCTCACCAAGTGGACAGGGGGACTATGGCTACACCTTC,CASSPSGQGDYGYTF
TRBJ1-1,TRBV5-1,NA,TRBD1,TGCGCCAGCAGCTATCTACAGGGGGCCGTCCCCTCGGACACTGAAGCTTTCTTT,CASSYLQGAVPSDTEAFF
TRBJ2-7,TRBV5-3,NA,TRBD2,TGTGCCAGAAGCTTGGTTCTAGCGGGAAGCTACGAGCAGTACTTC,CARSLVLAGSYEQYF
TRBJ2-1,TRBV2,NA,TRBD2,TGTGCCAGCAAGACCGTGGGGGGGTACTCCTACAATGAGCAGTTCTTC,CASKTVGGYSYNEQFF
TRBJ1-1,TRBV7-8,NA,NA,TGTGCCAGCAGCCCCGGGGGGAGGCCTGAAGCTTTCTTT,CASSPGGRPEAFF
TRBJ1-2,TRBV20-1,few,NA,TGCAGTGCTAGTCTCCCCGGACAGCCTTTCTCCACCTTC,CSASLPGQPFSTF
TRBJ2-7,TRBV5-1,NA,NA,TGCGCCAGCAGTTCCATTACGGGCTACGAGCAGTACTTC,CASSSITGYEQYF
TRBJ1-2,TRBV18,NA,NA,TGTGCCAGCTCGCCGGACAGAAACTATGGCTACACCTTC,CASSPDRNYGYTF
TRBJ2-7,TRBV2,few,TRBD1,TGTGCCAGTGCTCCGGGACAGGGGCCCTACGAGCAGTACTTC,CASAPGQGPYEQYF
TRBJ2-5,TRBV5-4,few,NA,TGTGCCAGCAGTCGGTACCAAGAGACCCAGTACTTC,CASSRYQETQYF
TRBJ2-5,TRBV7-6,NA,TRBD2,TGTGCCAGCAGCGGTACCCTAACTAGCGGGGGGGCCAAGACCCAGTACTTC,CASSGTLTSGGAKTQYF
TRBJ2-1,TRBV5-4,NA,NA,TGTGCCAGCAGCTTGGTAAGTCAGGACAATGAGCAGTTCTTC,CASSLVSQDNEQFF
TRBJ1-4,TRBV18,NA,NA,TGTGCCAGCTCACCATTACAGGGCGCGGAGGAAAAACTGTTTTTT,CASSPLQGAEEKLFF
TRBJ2-7,TRBV7-6,NA,TRBD2,TGTGCCAGCAGCCCGCCGGGGGGGCGGAAGTACGAGCAGTACTTC,CASSPPGGRKYEQYF
TRBJ1-1,TRBV27,few,NA,TGTGCCAGCAGTTTAGCGGGGAACGGGAACACTGAAGCTTTCTTT,CASSLAGNGNTEAFF
TRBJ1-1,TRBV7-9,NA,NA,TGTGCCAGCAGCCCAAATATAATTAGGGGCAAGGAAGCTTTCTTT,CASSPNIIRGKEAFF
TRBJ2-1,TRBV21-1,NA,NA,TGTGCCCTACTAAGGCGGGGGGTCTACAATGAGCAGTTCTTC,CALLRRGVYNEQFF
TRBJ2-1,TRBV3-1/TRBV3-2,NA,NA,TGTGCCAGCAGCCAAGAAGGGGGTGAGCAGTTCTTC,CASSQEGGEQFF
TRBJ2-5,TRBV27,NA,TRBD2,TGTGCCAGCAGTTTTCATCTAGCGGGGGGCCTCATATACTTC,CASSFHLAGGLIYF
TRBJ1-2,TRBV20-1,NA,NA,TGCAGTGCTAGTGGGTCGGGGGGCGGCTATGGCTACACCTTC,CSASGSGGGYGYTF
TRBJ1-5,TRBV4-1,NA,TRBD1,TGCGCCAGCAGCCATACTTGGGACAGGGGGCGCAATCAGCCCCAGCATTTT,CASSHTWDRGRNQPQHF
TRBJ1-1,TRBV9,NA,NA,TGTGCCAGCAGCGTAGGGGGCAGAAACACTGAAGCTTTCTTT,CASSVGGRNTEAFF
TRBJ1-5,TRBV3-1/TRBV3-2,NA,NA,TGTGCCAGCAGCCAAGGTGGACAGCGCAATCAGCCCCAGCATTTT,CASSQGGQRNQPQHF
TRBJ1-1,TRBV6-5,few,NA,TGTGCCAGCAGTCCTAGGGACTCCACGGAAGCTTTCTTT,CASSPRDSTEAFF